This T cell receptor beta chain came from a study of T cells in Graves' hyperthyroidism and ophthalmopathy. Study observations and caveats: Ophthalmopathy was identified by the model a median about six months ahead of onset. Blood also carried most thyroid clonotypes expanded above 0.001.

This clonotype was observed at least ten times. Its cognate antigen is unknown. The investigators amplified TCR beta CDR3 regions from RNA transcripts. The HTBI primer set was used in a first-round RT-PCR of the TCR CDR3. MiXCR, run by TCRdb on the multiplex PCR reads, gives a single entry per CDR3 protein. The table has hundreds of thousands of distinct CDR3 sequences, 30% to 40% seen once. V shed 0 bases and J shed 4 bases, with 7 bases lying between them. CDR3 length equals 15 residues. Germline CDR1 and CDR2: ENHRY and SYGVKD. The sample was blood. This clonotype was obtained from a woman aged 40 to 50 with Graves' hyperthyroidism. V is TRBV10-3 and J is TRBJ2-6; D call uncertain. CDR3 loop: CAISESGIGANVLTF. The CDR3 DNA reads as TGTGCCATCAGTGAGTCAGGGATCGGGGCCAACGTCCTGACTTTC.